This record looks at one T cell receptor beta chain sequence and its context. What it recognizes is unknown. Generated by immunoSEQ multiplex PCR, the TCRdb table keeps only in-frame clones and is missing some. The repertoire includes 180,000 or so clones, approximately 91% of them detected once, and approximately 1.8% sits in the top ten. CDR3 length: 17 amino acids. Per the germline V gene, CDR1 is SGHRS and CDR2 is YFSETQ. V shed 4 bases, J shed 4 bases, and the junction held 6 bases outside the gene matches. The data were obtained in a study of T cell responses to AZD1222 COVID-19 vaccine. Study-wide findings and caveats: When two AZD1222 doses had been given, Spike-specific TCR breadth and depth rose.

The chain links TRBV5-1 to TRBJ2-1; TRBD2 agrees at 15 bases. This sequence was found in an adult who received the AZD1222 COVID-19 vaccine. The sample consisted of peripheral blood, taken 28 days after the second AZD1222 dose. CDR3 coding DNA: TGCGCCAGCAGCCCCCGGACTAGCGGGGGGGGATACAATGAGCAGTTCTTC. Translating it yields CASSPRTSGGGYNEQFF.